This passage covers 17 T cell receptor beta chains from one sample sequenced in a study of regulatory T cells in long-lasting Graves disease. Time point of the sample: newly diagnosed GD, antithyroid drugs for less than 3 months. PBMC-extracted RNA yielded the TCR library. Arm-PCR of CDR3 regions with iRepertoire HTBI primers generated TCR beta libraries. MiXCR was run by TCRdb on the multiplex PCR reads, yielding one entry per CDR3 protein. The table includes 620,000 or so distinct CDR3 sequences, approximately 15% detected once. These same records also appear under a second study, on T cells in Graves' hyperthyroidism and ophthalmopathy.

Sample: peripheral blood mononuclear cells (PBMCs), taken at new diagnosis, from a patient treated with antithyroid drugs. These receptors were obtained from a woman aged 25 to 39 with Graves disease.

This clonotype was found many times. The chain links TRBV3-1 to TRBJ2-7; D is uncertain. V was trimmed by 1 base and J by 4 bases, leaving 11 bases between them. CDR3 length equals 14 residues. In germline, CDR1 is LGHDT, CDR2 YNNKEL (reference sequence). DNA for the CDR3: TGTGCCAGCAGCCAAGGTCAAGCACCGTACGAGCAGTACTTC. It yields the protein CASSQGQAPYEQYF.

As for this clonotype: Relative to the germline gene, one junction end is altered; a read error may explain this. The chain links TRBV3-1 to TRBJ2-4; a possible D gene is TRBD2 (6 bases). This CDR3 has 12 amino acids. Germline V gives CDR1 LGHDT, CDR2 YNNKEL (reference sequence). The CDR3 nucleotides are TGTGCCAGCAGCCAAGGTTCGACTAGGCCGTTCTTC. It specifies CASSQGSTRPFF.

Only a few counts were recorded for this clonotype. J is TRBJ2-2 and V is TRBV6-1; D not resolved. This CDR3 has 12 residues. Per the germline V gene, CDR1 is MNHNS and CDR2 is SASEGT. Trimming removed 5 bases at V and 6 bases at J, with 7 bases between. The CDR3 spells CASSRVPGELFF. The CDR3, as DNA: TGTGCCAGCAGTCGAGTTCCCGGGGAGCTGTTTTTT.

This clonotype turned up a few times. This rearrangement joins TRBV28 to TRBJ2-7; D is perhaps TRBD1 (6 bases). The CDR3 is 14 residues long. Trimming removed 6 bases from V and 2 bases from J, with 14 bases in between. Germline V lookup: CDR1 MDHEN, CDR2 SYDVKM. In DNA form, the CDR3 reads TGTGCCAGCAGCTTCACAGGGACCCCCTACGAGCAGTACTTC. Translated: CASSFTGTPYEQYF.

Here the CDR3 DNA reads TGTGCCAGCAGCACCCGGACTAGCTTGGACATTCAGTACTTC. This sequence encodes CASSTRTSLDIQYF. V and J are TRBV27 and TRBJ2-4; 8 nucleotides agree with TRBD2. With 6 bases clipped from V and 8 bases from J, the junction kept 9 bases outside the gene matches. This CDR3 has 14 residues. Germline CDR1 reads MNHEY; CDR2 reads SMNVEV (reference sequence).

This rearrangement joins TRBV18 to TRBJ2-7; 11 bases line up with TRBD1. V trimming: 2 bases; J trimming: 0 bases; junction bases outside the gene matches: 3. The germline V gene has CDR1 KGHSH and CDR2 LQKENI. This CDR3 contains 16 residues. CDR3 nucleotides: TGTGCCAGCTCACCATTGGGGACAGGGGGCTCCTACGAGCAGTACTTC. It specifies CASSPLGTGGSYEQYF.

A note on this clonotype: This may be a read error: a much more frequent sequence differs by one nucleotide. The chain is built from TRBV5-1 and TRBJ2-1; 10 bases line up with TRBD1. From germline, CDR1 is SGHRS and CDR2 YFSETQ. CDR3 size: 17 residues. DNA of the CDR3: TGCGCCAGCGGCTTCGGGGACAGGGGATTGACAAGGAATGAGCAGTTCTTC. It is translated as CASGFGDRGLTRNEQFF.

This clonotype has a handful of counts. The V call is TRBV20-1, the J call TRBJ2-7; D not resolved. There are 14 residues in the CDR3. V was trimmed by 4 bases and J by 6 bases, leaving 19 bases between them. Per the germline V gene, CDR1 is DFQATT and CDR2 is SNEGSKA (reference sequence). The DNA of the CDR3 is TGCAGTGCTACTATAACAAGTGGCGGTAGCGAGCAGTACTTC. Protein product: CSATITSGGSEQYF.

The table lists this clonotype with a few counts. This sequence joins TRBV19 and TRBJ2-2, with D possibly matching TRBD2 (6 bases). Germline assignment: CDR1 LNHDA and CDR2 SQIVND (reference sequence). The CDR3 has 15 amino acids. V dropped 7 bases and J dropped 5 bases, with 17 bases sitting between them. This CDR3 is CASTFSDRGTGELFF. CDR3 nucleotide sequence: TGTGCCAGTACTTTTTCGGACCGGGGGACCGGGGAGCTGTTTTTT.

V usage is TRBV20-1 and J usage is TRBJ2-3, with no clear D. This CDR3 is built from 12 residues. Per the germline V gene, CDR1 is DFQATT and CDR2 is SNEGSKA (reference sequence). The CDR3 bases are TGCAGCTCCCGTCGGGCCACAGATACGCAGTATTTT. Protein: CSSRRATDTQYF.

This clonotype appeared a few times. The CDR3 sequence is CSAIRGGRALYNEQFF. The CDR3 DNA reads as TGCAGTGCTATTAGAGGAGGGAGGGCCTTATACAATGAGCAGTTCTTC. The chain employs TRBV20-1 and TRBJ2-1; 7 nucleotides agree with TRBD2. CDR1 DFQATT and CDR2 SNEGSKA come from the germline V gene (reference sequence). After removal of 4 bases from V and 4 bases from J, the junction contained 13 bases not matched to a gene. The CDR3 runs 16 residues.

The chain is built from TRBV3-1 and TRBJ2-6; TRBD1 matches 9 bases. Trimming took 6 bases from V and 3 from J; bases not matched to a gene: 6. Looked up from germline, CDR1 is LGHDT and CDR2 is YNNKEL (reference sequence). The CDR3 has 16 residues. This CDR3 reads CASRPTGGNGANVLTF. DNA of the CDR3: TGTGCCAGCAGACCAACAGGGGGCAATGGGGCCAACGTCCTGACTTTC.

This clonotype was seen a few times. CDR3 sequence: CAGKVFRSGGELFF. CDR3 bases: TGTGCCGGAAAGGTCTTCCGGAGCGGCGGGGAGCTGTTTTTT. The chain employs TRBV30 and TRBJ2-2; weak D call: TRBD2 (5 bases). Germline V gives CDR1 GTSNPN, CDR2 SVGIG (reference sequence). The CDR3 has 14 residues. V was pared by 8 bases and J by 7 bases, with 20 bases between. Together with reference TRBV30 and TRBJ2-2, the CDR3 gives the full variable domain: SQTIHQWPATLVQPVGSPLSLECTVEGTSNPNLYWYRQAAGRGLQLLFYSVGIGQISSEVPQNLSASRPQDRQFILSSKKLLLSDSGFYLCAGKVFRSGGELFFGEGSRLTVL.

The chain combines TRBV20-1 with TRBJ2-2; D call uncertain. V was clipped by 7 bases and J by 6 bases, with 6 bases between them. CDR1 is DFQATT and CDR2 is SNEGSKA in the germline V gene (reference sequence). The CDR3 is 10 residues long. CDR3 nucleotides: TGCAGTGTCTGGGCCGGGGAGCTGTTTTTT. Its translation is CSVWAGELFF.

This sequence joins TRBV7-9 and TRBJ1-2, with D maybe TRBD1 (5 bases). The CDR3 length is 15 residues. Trimming removed 5 bases from V and 8 bases from J, with 21 bases in between. Per germline, CDR1 SEHNR and CDR2 FQNEAQ (reference sequence). CDR3 nucleotide sequence: TGTGCCAGCAGCCCGATGGGGGACCTCCGTGAGGGCTACACCTTC. Encoded protein: CASSPMGDLREGYTF.

V is TRBV6-9 and J is TRBJ2-3; possible D gene TRBD2, 5 bases. Trimming removed 3 bases from V and 2 bases from J, with 27 bases in between. In germline, CDR1 is MNHGY, CDR2 SVAAGI. The CDR3 has 20 residues. For the CDR3, the DNA is TGTGCCAGCAGTTACGGGGTTGCCGTCGGTAGCTGGACCCTCACAGATACGCAGTATTTT. As protein: CASSYGVAVGSWTLTDTQYF.

This clonotype has ten or more counts. The CDR3, as DNA: TGCAGCGTTGAGGGCGGGCCAAGCCTAGGGTCCTACAATGAGCAGTTCTTC. It encodes CSVEGGPSLGSYNEQFF. The J gene is TRBJ2-1, the V gene TRBV29-1, with D possibly being TRBD2 (5 bases). The CDR3 length is 17 residues. Trimming took off 3 bases at V and 1 base at J, with 19 bases between the two ends. The germline CDR1 and CDR2 sequences are SQVTM and ANQGSEA.